The 9 T cell receptor beta chains presented below share a single source sample, sequenced in a study of cytomegalovirus exposure and HLA in healthy donors. The assay was immunoSEQ multiplex PCR, and TCRdb's table has in-frame clones only and misses some. The sample records more than 70,000 clones, 90% to 96% being singletons. Material: PBMCs. These TCRs come from a man aged 18-30 years in good health and CMV-seropositive.

The V and J genes are TRBV10-3 and TRBJ2-7; 10 bases are shared with TRBD2. There are 18 residues in the CDR3. Germline CDR1 and CDR2: ENHRY and SYGVKD. V shed 4 bases, J shed 1 base, and the junction held 13 bases outside the gene matches. CDR3 in amino acids: CAISAASGSGGGSYEQYF. In DNA form, the CDR3 reads TGTGCCATCAGTGCTGCTAGCGGGAGCGGCGGGGGATCCTACGAGCAGTACTTC.

This rearrangement joins TRBV29-1 to TRBJ2-1; 8 nucleotides match TRBD1. The CDR3 is 13 residues long. V gave up 7 bases and J gave up 5 bases; unmatched junction bases: 7. The germline V gene has CDR1 SQVTM and CDR2 ANQGSEA. This CDR3 is CSASGGVDNEQFF. DNA of the CDR3: TGCAGCGCATCAGGGGGCGTCGACAATGAGCAGTTCTTC.

This chain uses TRBV13 with TRBJ1-2, with D uncertain. V lost 7 bases and J 5 bases, leaving 14 bases between the germline ends. Germline lookup yields CDR1 PRHDT and CDR2 FYEKMQ (reference sequence). CDR3 length equals 13 residues. CDR3 in DNA: TGTGCCAGCACCATGTCTTCCGGGTATGGCTACACCTTC. Translated: CASTMSSGYGYTF.

The chain links TRBV27 to TRBJ1-1; 7 bases fit TRBD1. The CDR3 has 13 residues. Germline CDR1 reads MNHEY; CDR2 reads SMNVEV (reference sequence). V dropped 4 bases and J dropped 4; count of bases not matched to a gene: 3. CDR3 protein: CASSSGGGTEAFF. The CDR3 coding sequence is TGTGCCAGCAGTTCAGGGGGAGGCACTGAAGCTTTCTTT.

The V gene is TRBV11-2, the J gene TRBJ1-1, with a tentative D call TRBD1 (5 bases). Trimming pared 5 bases from V and 6 bases from J, leaving 13 bases between. The CDR3 length is 13 residues. Looked up from germline, CDR1 is SGHAT and CDR2 is FQNNGV. CDR3 DNA: TGTGCCAGCAGCCGGTCGCGGGGCGCTGAAGCTTTCTTT. Translating gives CASSRSRGAEAFF. The full variable domain, its missing parts supplied by reference TRBV11-2 and TRBJ1-1, is EAGVAQSPRYKIIEKRQSVAFWCNPISGHATLYWYQQILGQGPKLLIQFQNNGVVDDSQLPKDRFSAERLKGVDSTLKIQPAKLEDSAVYLCASSRSRGAEAFFGQGTRLTVV.

The rearrangement uses TRBV13 and TRBJ2-7; tentatively, D is TRBD1 (7 bases). CDR3 length equals 13 residues. Germline CDR1 PRHDT, CDR2 FYEKMQ (reference sequence). Trimming left V 4 bases short and J 7 bases short, with 14 bases between. The CDR3 reads CASSSGAGGEQYF. DNA of the CDR3: TGTGCCAGCAGCTCCGGGGCAGGGGGGGAGCAGTACTTC.

Here the CDR3 reads CASSLRRGTLPYEQYF. CDR3 in DNA: TGTGCCAGCAGCCTCCGTCGGGGGACCCTTCCCTACGAGCAGTACTTC. The chain combines TRBV7-2 with TRBJ2-7; weak D call: TRBD2 (6 bases). There are 16 residues in the CDR3. Germline values: CDR1 SGHTA, CDR2 FQGNSA. The V and J ends lost 5 bases and 2 bases respectively, with 19 bases between them.

This chain joins TRBV11-3 and TRBJ2-2; D possibly corresponds to TRBD2 (8 bases). The CDR3 is 17 residues long. Deletions cut 4 bases from V and 3 bases from J, with 18 bases between. Germline V CDR1 and CDR2: SGHNT, YENEEA. The CDR3 DNA reads TGTGCCAGCAGCTCAAGACAGGGACTAGAAGACACCGGGGAGCTGTTTTTT. Its protein product is CASSSRQGLEDTGELFF.

The chain uses TRBV27 and TRBJ2-1, with D perhaps TRBD2 (5 bases). The CDR3 is 14 amino acids. CDR1 MNHEY and CDR2 SMNVEV come from the germline V gene (reference sequence). V lost 8 bases and J lost 9, with 20 bases in between. The chain's CDR3 is CASRAAQMGGEQFF. Here the CDR3 DNA reads TGTGCCAGCCGAGCGGCACAGATGGGTGGTGAGCAGTTCTTC.